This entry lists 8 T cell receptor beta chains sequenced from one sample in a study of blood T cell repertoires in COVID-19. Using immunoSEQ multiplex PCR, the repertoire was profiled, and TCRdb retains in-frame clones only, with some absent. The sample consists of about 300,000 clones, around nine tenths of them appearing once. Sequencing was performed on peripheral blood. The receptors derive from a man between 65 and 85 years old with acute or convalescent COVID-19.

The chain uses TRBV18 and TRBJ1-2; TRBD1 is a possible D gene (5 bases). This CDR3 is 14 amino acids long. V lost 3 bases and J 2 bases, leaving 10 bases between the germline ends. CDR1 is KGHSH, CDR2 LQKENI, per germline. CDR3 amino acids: CASSPRDGNYGYTF. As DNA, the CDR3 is TGTGCCAGCTCACCGCGGGACGGGAACTATGGCTACACCTTC.

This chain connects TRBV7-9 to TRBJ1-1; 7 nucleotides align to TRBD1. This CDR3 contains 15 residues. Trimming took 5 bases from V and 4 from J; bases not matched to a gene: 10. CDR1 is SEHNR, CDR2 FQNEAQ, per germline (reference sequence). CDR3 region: CASSIRGTEVTEAFF. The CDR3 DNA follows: TGTGCCAGCAGCATTCGCGGGACAGAAGTCACTGAAGCTTTCTTT.

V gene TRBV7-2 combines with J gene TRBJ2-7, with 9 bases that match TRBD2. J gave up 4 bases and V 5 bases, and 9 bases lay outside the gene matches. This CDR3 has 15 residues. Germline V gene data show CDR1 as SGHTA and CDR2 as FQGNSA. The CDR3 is CASSQVIAGVYEQYF. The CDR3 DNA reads TGTGCCAGCAGCCAAGTTATAGCGGGGGTTTACGAGCAGTACTTC.

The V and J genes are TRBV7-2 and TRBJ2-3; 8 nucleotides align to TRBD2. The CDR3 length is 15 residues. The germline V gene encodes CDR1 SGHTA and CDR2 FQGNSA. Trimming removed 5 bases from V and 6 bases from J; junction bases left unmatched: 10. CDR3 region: CASSPTRGGGDTQYF. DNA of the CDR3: TGTGCCAGCAGCCCTACCCGGGGGGGCGGCGATACGCAGTATTTT.

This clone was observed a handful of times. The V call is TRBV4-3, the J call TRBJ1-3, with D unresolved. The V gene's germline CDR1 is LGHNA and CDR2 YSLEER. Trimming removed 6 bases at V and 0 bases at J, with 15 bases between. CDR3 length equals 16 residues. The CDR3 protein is CASRHYHGNSGNTIYF. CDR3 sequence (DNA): TGCGCCAGCAGGCACTACCACGGGAACTCTGGAAACACCATATATTTT.

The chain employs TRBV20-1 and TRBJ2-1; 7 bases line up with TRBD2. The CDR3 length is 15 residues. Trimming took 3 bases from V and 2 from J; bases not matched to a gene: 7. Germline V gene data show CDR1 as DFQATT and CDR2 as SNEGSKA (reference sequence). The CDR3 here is CSASPSGTTYNEQFF. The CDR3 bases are TGCAGTGCTAGTCCCAGCGGGACTACCTACAATGAGCAGTTCTTC.

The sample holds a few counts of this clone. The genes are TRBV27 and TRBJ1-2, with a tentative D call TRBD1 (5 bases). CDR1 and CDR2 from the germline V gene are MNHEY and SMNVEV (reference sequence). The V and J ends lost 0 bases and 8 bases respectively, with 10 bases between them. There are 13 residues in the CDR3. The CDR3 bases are TGTGCCAGCAGTTTATCAAGGGGATTCGGCTACACCTTC. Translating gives CASSLSRGFGYTF.

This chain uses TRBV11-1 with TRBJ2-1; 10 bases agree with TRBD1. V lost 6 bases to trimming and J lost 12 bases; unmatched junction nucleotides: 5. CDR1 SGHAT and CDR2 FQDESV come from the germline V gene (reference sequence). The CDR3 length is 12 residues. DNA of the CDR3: TGTGCCAGCAGTGCGACAGGGGGCACGCAGTTCTTC. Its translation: CASSATGGTQFF.